These T cell receptor beta chains were read from a single sample in a study of identical twins. TCRdb ran MiXCR on the 5' RACE reads and lists one entry per CDR3 protein. The table has about 100,000 distinct CDR3 sequences, 5.9% seen once. What was sequenced was memory T cells sorted from blood. These receptors were taken from a woman between 50 and 59 years old in good health. CDR3s include the opening cysteine and the closing phenylalanine or tryptophan. Fields, in order: J gene, V gene, clone size, D gene, CDR3 protein, CDR3 DNA. The D gene is left open where the match is weak. Some rows mark clone size as missing; the rest say once, few, many or name a class of expanded clone.

j_call: TRBJ2-2; v_call: TRBV12-3/TRBV12-4; clone_size: many; d_call: .; cdr3_aa: CASSLTSRAGELFF; cdr3_nt: TGTGCCAGCAGTTTAACGTCCCGGGCCGGGGAGCTGTTTTTT
j_call: TRBJ1-1; v_call: TRBV20-1; clone_size: many; d_call: .; cdr3_aa: CSAPARTNTEAFF; cdr3_nt: TGCAGTGCCCCAGCCAGGACCAACACTGAAGCTTTCTTT
j_call: TRBJ2-5; v_call: TRBV7-9; clone_size: few; d_call: .; cdr3_aa: CASSLTGGFMETQYF; cdr3_nt: TGTGCCAGCAGCCTAACTGGGGGATTTATGGAGACCCAGTACTTC
j_call: TRBJ1-4; v_call: TRBV27; clone_size: many; d_call: .; cdr3_aa: CASSLEGSNEKLFF; cdr3_nt: TGTGCCAGCAGTTTAGAAGGGTCTAATGAAAAACTGTTTTTT
j_call: TRBJ1-6; v_call: TRBV29-1; clone_size: .; d_call: TRBD1; cdr3_aa: CSVRTRGPESPLHF; cdr3_nt: TGCAGCGTTCGGACCAGGGGGCCAGAGTCACCCCTCCACTTT
j_call: TRBJ1-5; v_call: TRBV7-2; clone_size: many; d_call: .; cdr3_aa: CASSEGRQQPQHF; cdr3_nt: TGTGCCAGCAGCGAGGGCAGGCAGCAGCCCCAGCATTTT
j_call: TRBJ2-1; v_call: TRBV29-1; clone_size: many; d_call: .; cdr3_aa: CSVGVWVNNEQFF; cdr3_nt: TGCAGCGTTGGGGTTTGGGTGAACAATGAGCAGTTCTTC
j_call: TRBJ2-3; v_call: TRBV4-2; clone_size: many; d_call: .; cdr3_aa: CASSPAWDGSTDTQYF; cdr3_nt: TGTGCCAGCAGCCCAGCGTGGGACGGATCCACAGATACGCAGTATTTT
j_call: TRBJ2-6; v_call: TRBV18; clone_size: .; d_call: .; cdr3_aa: CASSPGVAGANVLTF; cdr3_nt: TGTGCCAGCTCTCCAGGGGTGGCTGGGGCCAACGTCCTGACTTTC
j_call: TRBJ2-1; v_call: TRBV7-7; clone_size: many; d_call: .; cdr3_aa: CASSLVGGSYNEQFF; cdr3_nt: TGTGCTAGCAGCTTAGTAGGCGGCTCCTACAATGAGCAGTTCTTC
j_call: TRBJ2-1; v_call: TRBV14; clone_size: many; d_call: .; cdr3_aa: CASSLTGQGRFF; cdr3_nt: TGTGCCAGCAGCCTAACAGGCCAAGGGCGGTTCTTC
j_call: TRBJ2-1; v_call: TRBV5-6; clone_size: many; d_call: .; cdr3_aa: CASRPKPRVSDEQFF; cdr3_nt: TGTGCCAGCAGGCCAAAACCGAGGGTCAGCGATGAGCAGTTCTTC
j_call: TRBJ2-5; v_call: TRBV24-1; clone_size: many; d_call: TRBD1; cdr3_aa: CATSDLARDRQETQYF; cdr3_nt: TGTGCCACCAGTGATTTGGCCCGGGACAGGCAAGAGACCCAGTACTTC
j_call: TRBJ1-1; v_call: TRBV2; clone_size: many; d_call: .; cdr3_aa: CASRPRTAEAFF; cdr3_nt: TGTGCCAGCAGACCCAGGACAGCTGAAGCTTTCTTT
j_call: TRBJ1-5; v_call: TRBV12-3/TRBV12-4; clone_size: many; d_call: .; cdr3_aa: CASSRQSNQPQHF; cdr3_nt: TGTGCCAGCAGTCGACAGTCCAATCAGCCCCAGCATTTT
j_call: TRBJ2-3; v_call: TRBV5-6; clone_size: few; d_call: .; cdr3_aa: CASSLFRGISTDTQYF; cdr3_nt: TGTGCCAGCAGCTTATTTAGGGGGATAAGCACAGATACGCAGTATTTT
j_call: TRBJ2-1; v_call: TRBV6-5; clone_size: many; d_call: TRBD2; cdr3_aa: CASSLTSGIYNEQFF; cdr3_nt: TGTGCCAGCAGTTTGACTAGCGGGATATACAATGAGCAGTTCTTC
j_call: TRBJ2-3; v_call: TRBV11-2; clone_size: few; d_call: TRBD2; cdr3_aa: CASRPTGTSGITQYF; cdr3_nt: TGTGCCAGCAGACCTACAGGGACTAGCGGGATTACGCAGTATTTT
j_call: TRBJ2-3; v_call: TRBV29-1; clone_size: many; d_call: TRBD2; cdr3_aa: CSAGTSGSAQYF; cdr3_nt: TGCAGCGCAGGGACTAGCGGGAGTGCGCAGTATTTT
j_call: TRBJ2-7; v_call: TRBV4-1; clone_size: many; d_call: TRBD2; cdr3_aa: CASSQDRASGSPQTYEQYF; cdr3_nt: TGCGCCAGCAGCCAAGATCGGGCTAGCGGGAGCCCCCAAACCTACGAGCAGTACTTC
j_call: TRBJ1-1; v_call: TRBV11-2; clone_size: few; d_call: TRBD1; cdr3_aa: CASSATGDVAEAFF; cdr3_nt: TGTGCCAGCAGTGCCACAGGGGATGTCGCTGAAGCTTTCTTT
j_call: TRBJ2-4; v_call: TRBV12-3/TRBV12-4; clone_size: many; d_call: .; cdr3_aa: CASSFSLNIQYF; cdr3_nt: TGTGCCAGCAGTTTCTCCCTAAACATTCAGTACTTC
j_call: TRBJ1-3; v_call: TRBV7-8; clone_size: .; d_call: .; cdr3_aa: CASSPGTDGNTIYF; cdr3_nt: TGTGCCAGCAGCCCCGGGACTGATGGAAACACCATATATTTT
j_call: TRBJ1-1; v_call: TRBV18; clone_size: many; d_call: .; cdr3_aa: CASSSTQGSEAFF; cdr3_nt: TGTGCCAGCTCATCAACCCAGGGATCTGAAGCTTTCTTT
j_call: TRBJ2-5; v_call: TRBV3-1; clone_size: many; d_call: TRBD2; cdr3_aa: CASSRNAGTRQYF; cdr3_nt: TGTGCCAGCAGCCGGAATGCCGGGACTAGACAGTACTTC
j_call: TRBJ1-2; v_call: TRBV6-2/TRBV6-3; clone_size: few; d_call: .; cdr3_aa: CASSYSVNREPSYGYTF; cdr3_nt: TGTGCCAGCAGTTACTCGGTCAACAGGGAACCGTCCTATGGCTACACCTTC
j_call: TRBJ2-1; v_call: TRBV29-1; clone_size: medium-sized; d_call: .; cdr3_aa: CSVASSVEQFF; cdr3_nt: TGCAGCGTTGCGTCTAGCGTCGAGCAGTTCTTC
j_call: TRBJ1-1; v_call: TRBV11-1; clone_size: many; d_call: TRBD1; cdr3_aa: CASSFPGQPNTEAFF; cdr3_nt: TGTGCCAGCAGCTTCCCGGGACAGCCGAACACTGAAGCTTTCTTT
j_call: TRBJ2-3; v_call: TRBV5-6; clone_size: many; d_call: .; cdr3_aa: CASSSDIRPDTQYF; cdr3_nt: TGTGCCAGCAGCTCCGACATCCGGCCAGATACGCAGTATTTT
j_call: TRBJ1-1; v_call: TRBV5-1; clone_size: .; d_call: .; cdr3_aa: CASSETSIVTTEAFF; cdr3_nt: TGCGCCAGCAGCGAGACCTCCATCGTAACCACTGAAGCTTTCTTT
j_call: TRBJ2-7; v_call: TRBV20-1; clone_size: many; d_call: TRBD1; cdr3_aa: CSASTGQGYEQYF; cdr3_nt: TGCAGTGCCTCAACGGGACAGGGTTACGAGCAGTACTTC
j_call: TRBJ1-5; v_call: TRBV10-3; clone_size: few; d_call: .; cdr3_aa: CAISDRGRQPQHF; cdr3_nt: TGTGCCATCAGTGACAGGGGTAGGCAGCCCCAGCATTTT
j_call: TRBJ1-1; v_call: TRBV7-2; clone_size: few; d_call: TRBD1; cdr3_aa: CASSSPEDRGGKNTEAFF; cdr3_nt: TGTGCCAGCAGCTCGCCGGAGGACAGGGGAGGGAAGAACACTGAAGCTTTCTTT
j_call: TRBJ2-7; v_call: TRBV5-1; clone_size: many; d_call: .; cdr3_aa: CASSLSDGYEQYF; cdr3_nt: TGCGCCAGCAGCCTCTCGGACGGGTACGAGCAGTACTTC
j_call: TRBJ2-3; v_call: TRBV5-1; clone_size: few; d_call: .; cdr3_aa: CASSLSHLGSNTQYF; cdr3_nt: TGCGCCAGCAGCTTATCCCACCTTGGATCTAATACGCAGTATTTT
j_call: TRBJ2-7; v_call: TRBV28; clone_size: many; d_call: TRBD2; cdr3_aa: CASSPGLAGEQYF; cdr3_nt: TGTGCCAGCAGCCCCGGACTAGCGGGAGAGCAGTACTTC
j_call: TRBJ1-2; v_call: TRBV30; clone_size: few; d_call: .; cdr3_aa: CAWSVNPNYGYTF; cdr3_nt: TGTGCCTGGAGTGTGAACCCAAACTATGGCTACACCTTC
j_call: TRBJ2-6; v_call: TRBV12-3/TRBV12-4; clone_size: many; d_call: TRBD2; cdr3_aa: CASSRGAGANVLTF; cdr3_nt: TGTGCCAGCAGCCGGGGGGCTGGGGCCAACGTCCTGACTTTC
j_call: TRBJ2-2; v_call: TRBV5-1; clone_size: .; d_call: TRBD2; cdr3_aa: CASSLLAGEGAGELFF; cdr3_nt: TGCGCCAGCAGCTTGTTAGCGGGAGAGGGGGCCGGGGAGCTGTTTTTT
j_call: TRBJ1-1; v_call: TRBV30; clone_size: once; d_call: .; cdr3_aa: CAWSSGRNFEAFF; cdr3_nt: TGTGCCTGGAGTTCCGGACGGAACTTCGAAGCTTTCTTT
j_call: TRBJ1-2; v_call: TRBV7-2; clone_size: many; d_call: .; cdr3_aa: CASSFGWGTYGYTF; cdr3_nt: TGTGCCAGCAGCTTTGGATGGGGAACCTATGGCTACACCTTC